The 8 T cell receptor beta chains in this list originate from one sample, sequenced in a study of Ad26.COV2.S vaccination and SARS-CoV-2 variants. Treatment described: about 20 received Ad26.COV2.S at low or high dose, single or two shots; 5 received placebo; per-sample allocation not given. Material that was analyzed had been drawn on day 63 after the first vaccine or placebo injection. Using immunoSEQ multiplex PCR, the repertoire was profiled, and TCRdb retains in-frame clones only, with some absent. Altogether about 280,000 clones are present, around 87% being singletons, with the ten largest covering around 3%. The input for sequencing was peripheral blood, taken in a trial of Ad26.COV2.S vaccine versus placebo. Every receptor here comes from a person between 18 and 60 years old who received the Ad26.COV2.S COVID-19 vaccine or a placebo.

The chain combines TRBV18 with TRBJ1-2, with D unresolved. The V end lost 3 bases, the J end lost 2 bases, and 13 bases lay between the germline ends. CDR1 is KGHSH and CDR2 is LQKENI in the germline V gene. The length of the CDR3 is 15 residues. CDR3 coding DNA: TGTGCCAGCTCACCGTCAGTGTTGCTCAACTATGGCTACACCTTC. Its protein product is CASSPSVLLNYGYTF.

This chain joins TRBV12-1 and TRBJ2-1. TRBV12-1 is marked as a pseudogene. The CDR3 is made up of 14 amino acids. Here the CDR3 reads CASSPPRPYNEQFF. The CDR3 nucleotides read TGTGCCAGCAGTCCGCCCAGACCTTACAATGAGCAGTTCTTC.

The chain carries TRBV19 and TRBJ2-5, with D possibly being TRBD2 (5 bases). The germline V gene encodes CDR1 LNHDA and CDR2 SQIVND (reference sequence). V was trimmed by 1 base and J by 4 bases, leaving 16 bases between them. The CDR3 is 16 residues long. CDR3 amino acids: CASSIGGRIEGETQYF. The CDR3 region has the DNA TGTGCCAGTAGTATAGGGGGTCGGATCGAGGGAGAGACCCAGTACTTC.

The rearrangement joins TRBV7-9 to TRBJ1-5; 7 bases are shared with TRBD1. Trimming took 1 base from V and 1 from J; bases not matched to a gene: 10. Germline CDR1 reads SEHNR; CDR2 reads FQNEAQ (reference sequence). The CDR3 sequence is 18 residues long. In nucleotides, the CDR3 is TGTGCCAGCAGCTTAGGGAAGAGTAGGGGGCCAAGCAATCAGCCCCAGCATTTT. Residues: CASSLGKSRGPSNQPQHF.

The CDR3 protein is CASSQQDRWGEQYF. The CDR3 DNA sequence: TGTGCCAGCAGCCAACAGGACAGGTGGGGGGAGCAGTACTTC. The chain carries TRBV3-1 (or the pseudogene TRBV3-2) and TRBJ2-7; TRBD1 matches 7 bases. Germline trimming cut 2 bases from V and 7 bases from J; bases unmatched to any gene: 8. The CDR3 is made up of 14 amino acids. Germline V lookup: CDR1 LGHDT, CDR2 YNNKEL (reference sequence).

This rearrangement joins TRBV6-2 or TRBV6-3 to TRBJ1-1; D is unclear. The germline V gene encodes CDR1 MNHEY and CDR2 SVGEGT. The germline V and J ends were trimmed by 4 bases and 4 bases, with 13 bases remaining between them. The CDR3 extends over 14 amino acids. CDR3 nucleotide sequence: TGTGCCAGCAGTTCCCCAGCAGAGGTCACTGAAGCTTTCTTT. The encoded protein is CASSSPAEVTEAFF.

The chain combines TRBV11-2 with TRBJ2-1; no clear D gene. Germline V CDR1 and CDR2: SGHAT, FQNNGV. Trimming stripped 2 bases from V and 3 bases from J, with 5 bases between. This CDR3 is 13 amino acids long. The CDR3 DNA follows: TGTGCCAGCAGCTTAACTCTCTACAATGAGCAGTTCTTC. It translates to CASSLTLYNEQFF. The entire variable domain, with the rest obtained from reference TRBV11-2 and TRBJ2-1, is as follows: EAGVAQSPRYKIIEKRQSVAFWCNPISGHATLYWYQQILGQGPKLLIQFQNNGVVDDSQLPKDRFSAERLKGVDSTLKIQPAKLEDSAVYLCASSLTLYNEQFFGPGTRLTVL.

The chain links TRBV7-3 to TRBJ1-2; D is ambiguous. Germline assignment: CDR1 SGHTA and CDR2 FQGTGA. The CDR3 covers 13 residues. Trimming cost V 5 bases and J 1 base, with 8 bases left between them. CDR3 sequence: CASSPSSNYGYTF. CDR3 nucleotides: TGTGCCAGCAGCCCTTCCAGTAACTATGGCTACACCTTC.